This T cell receptor (beta chain) comes out of a study of radiotherapy plus CTLA-4 blockade in lung cancer (dated by TCRdb to the late 2010s). For the study in its entirety: Among the enrolled patients, around 19% had an objective response, and roughly 30% reached disease control. The paper as a whole reports these results and caveats: After treatment with radiotherapy and ipilimumab, TCR clones that originated in tumors expanded in peripheral blood. The strongest predictors of response were reported to be early dynamic shifts in blood T cell clones along with a rise in serum interferon-beta following radiation.

The study tested focal radiation therapy combined with CTLA-4 blockade (ipilimumab) in patients with chemo-refractory metastatic non-small-cell lung cancer. Comment on this clone: There is no known antigen for this receptor. The record has no base qualities; no much larger clone is one base away.

The CDR3, cysteine through phenylalanine, is 17 amino acids long. CDR3 DNA only is kept here, 51 bases in frame from base 1. The germline V gene yields SGHDT for CDR1 and YYEEEE for CDR2. Germline trimming: 2 bases from V, 4 bases from J; junction bases outside gene matches: 9. Library generation was performed with the immunoSEQ multiplex PCR assay. The immuneACCESS repertoire file appears here via TCRdb, limited to in-frame rearrangements. These files lack a portion of the clones; in checked studies, under half of the deficit traces to unresolved V genes, and the cause of the others is not known. In this sample the table shows about 84,000 clones, 72% of which occur a single time. Of the sample, 11% to 15% is held by the ten largest clones.

The source material was peripheral blood, sampled from a patient treated with radiotherapy plus ipilimumab. The clonotype originates from a human donor with non-small cell lung cancer that progressed on radiotherapy plus ipilimumab. The chain was built from TRBV5-6 and TRBJ2-3, with 11 bases in between that match TRBD2. The sequenced DNA is TGTGCCAGCAGCTTACTACATAGCGGGGGGGCCGCAGATACGCAGTATTTT. Protein translation: CASSLLHSGGAADTQYF.